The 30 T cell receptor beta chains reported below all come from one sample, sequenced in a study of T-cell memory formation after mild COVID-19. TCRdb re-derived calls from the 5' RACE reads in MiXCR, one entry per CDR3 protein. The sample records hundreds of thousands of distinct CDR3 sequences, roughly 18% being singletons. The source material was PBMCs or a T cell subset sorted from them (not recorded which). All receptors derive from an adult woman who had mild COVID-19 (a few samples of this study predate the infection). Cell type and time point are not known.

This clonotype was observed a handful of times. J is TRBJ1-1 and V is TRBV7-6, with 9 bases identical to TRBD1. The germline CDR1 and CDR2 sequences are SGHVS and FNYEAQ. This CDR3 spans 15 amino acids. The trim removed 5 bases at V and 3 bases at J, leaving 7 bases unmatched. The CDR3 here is CASSPGQGSHTEAFF. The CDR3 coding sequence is TGTGCCAGCAGCCCGGGACAGGGAAGTCACACTGAAGCTTTCTTT.

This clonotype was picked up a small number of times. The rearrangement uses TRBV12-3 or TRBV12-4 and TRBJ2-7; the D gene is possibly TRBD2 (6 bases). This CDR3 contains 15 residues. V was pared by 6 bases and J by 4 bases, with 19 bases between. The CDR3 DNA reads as TGTGCCAGCAGGGGGACTCCCGGGGGTAAATACGAGCAGTACTTC. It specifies CASRGTPGGKYEQYF.

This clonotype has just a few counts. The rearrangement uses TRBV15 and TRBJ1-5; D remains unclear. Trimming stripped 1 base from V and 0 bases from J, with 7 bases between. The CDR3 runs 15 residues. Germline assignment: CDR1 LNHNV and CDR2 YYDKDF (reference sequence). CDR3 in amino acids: CATSRGAFSNQPQHF. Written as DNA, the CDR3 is TGTGCCACCAGCAGAGGGGCCTTTAGCAATCAGCCCCAGCATTTT.

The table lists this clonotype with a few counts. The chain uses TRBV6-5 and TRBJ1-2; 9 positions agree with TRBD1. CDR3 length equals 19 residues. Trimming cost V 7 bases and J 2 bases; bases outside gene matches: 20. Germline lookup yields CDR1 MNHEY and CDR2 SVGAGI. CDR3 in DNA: TGTGCCAGCACCCCTTCGGAAGTGGTACCGGGACAGGGAAACTATGGCTACACCTTC. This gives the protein CASTPSEVVPGQGNYGYTF.

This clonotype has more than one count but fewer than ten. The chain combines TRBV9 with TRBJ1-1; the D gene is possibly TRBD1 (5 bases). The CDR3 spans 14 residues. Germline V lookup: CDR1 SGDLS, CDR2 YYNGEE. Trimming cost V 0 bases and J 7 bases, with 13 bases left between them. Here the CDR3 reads CASSVGGLGVEAFF. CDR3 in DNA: TGTGCCAGCAGCGTAGGTGGGTTAGGGGTTGAAGCTTTCTTT.

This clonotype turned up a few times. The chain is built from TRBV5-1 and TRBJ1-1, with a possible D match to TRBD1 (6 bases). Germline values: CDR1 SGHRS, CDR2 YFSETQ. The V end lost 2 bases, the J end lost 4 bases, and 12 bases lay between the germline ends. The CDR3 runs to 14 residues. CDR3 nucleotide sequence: TGCGCCAGCAGCTTTAACAGGGTGAGCACTGAAGCTTTCTTT. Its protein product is CASSFNRVSTEAFF.

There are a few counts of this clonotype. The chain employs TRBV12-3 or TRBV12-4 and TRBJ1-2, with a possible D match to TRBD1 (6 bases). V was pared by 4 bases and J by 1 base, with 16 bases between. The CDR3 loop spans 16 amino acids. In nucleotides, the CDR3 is TGTGCCAGCAGTTCCTGGACAGCAGTGGTTAACTATGGCTACACCTTC. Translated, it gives CASSSWTAVVNYGYTF.

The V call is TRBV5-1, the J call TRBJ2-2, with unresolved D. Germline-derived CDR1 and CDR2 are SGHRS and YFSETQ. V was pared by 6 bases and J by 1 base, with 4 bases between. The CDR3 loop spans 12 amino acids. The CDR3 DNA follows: TGCGCCAGCACAGGGAACACCGGGGAGCTGTTTTTT. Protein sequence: CASTGNTGELFF. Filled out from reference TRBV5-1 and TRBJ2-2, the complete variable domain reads KAGVTQTPRYLIKTRGQQVTLSCSPISGHRSVSWYQQTPGQGLQFLFEYFSETQRNKGNFPGRFSGRQFSNSRSEMNVSTLELGDSALYLCASTGNTGELFFGEGSRLTVL.

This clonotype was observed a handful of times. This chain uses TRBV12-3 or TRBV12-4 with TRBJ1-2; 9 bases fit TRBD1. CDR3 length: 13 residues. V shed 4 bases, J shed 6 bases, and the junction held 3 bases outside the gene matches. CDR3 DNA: TGTGCCAGCAGTTCCACAGGGGGCGATGGCTACACCTTC. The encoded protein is CASSSTGGDGYTF.

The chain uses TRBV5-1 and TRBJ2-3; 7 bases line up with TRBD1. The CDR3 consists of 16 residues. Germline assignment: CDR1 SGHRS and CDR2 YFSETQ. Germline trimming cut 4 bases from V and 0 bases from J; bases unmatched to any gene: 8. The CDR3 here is CASSRPQGVSTDTQYF. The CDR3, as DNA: TGCGCCAGCAGCCGCCCCCAGGGGGTAAGCACAGATACGCAGTATTTT.

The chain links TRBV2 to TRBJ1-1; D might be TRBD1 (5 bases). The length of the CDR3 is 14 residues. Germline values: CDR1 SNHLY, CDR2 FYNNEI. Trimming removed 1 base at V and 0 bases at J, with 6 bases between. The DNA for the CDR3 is TGTGCCAGCAGTGAAGGGGGCGTGAACACTGAAGCTTTCTTT. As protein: CASSEGGVNTEAFF. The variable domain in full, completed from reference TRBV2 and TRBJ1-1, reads EPEVTQTPSHQVTQMGQEVILRCVPISNHLYFYWYRQILGQKVEFLVSFYNNEISEKSEIFDDQFSVERPDGSNFTLKIRSTKLEDSAMYFCASSEGGVNTEAFFGQGTRLTVV.

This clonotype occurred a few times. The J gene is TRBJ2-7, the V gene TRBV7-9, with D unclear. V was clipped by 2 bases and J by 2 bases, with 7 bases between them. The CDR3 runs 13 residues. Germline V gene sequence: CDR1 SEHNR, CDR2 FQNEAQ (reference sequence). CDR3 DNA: TGTGCCAGCAGCTTACATGTAACCTACGAGCAGTACTTC. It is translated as CASSLHVTYEQYF.

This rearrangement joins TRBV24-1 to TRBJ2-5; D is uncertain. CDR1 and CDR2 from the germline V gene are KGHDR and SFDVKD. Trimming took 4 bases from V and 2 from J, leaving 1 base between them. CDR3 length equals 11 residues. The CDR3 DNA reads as TGTGCCACCAGTGAGCAAGAGACCCAGTACTTC. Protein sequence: CATSEQETQYF.

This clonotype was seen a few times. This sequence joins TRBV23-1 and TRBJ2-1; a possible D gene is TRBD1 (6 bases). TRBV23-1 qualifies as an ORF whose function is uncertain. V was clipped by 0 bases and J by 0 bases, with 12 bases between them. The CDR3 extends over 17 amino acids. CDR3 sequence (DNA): TGCGCCAGCAGTCAATCTAGGACAGAGAGCTCCTACAATGAGCAGTTCTTC. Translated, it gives CASSQSRTESSYNEQFF.

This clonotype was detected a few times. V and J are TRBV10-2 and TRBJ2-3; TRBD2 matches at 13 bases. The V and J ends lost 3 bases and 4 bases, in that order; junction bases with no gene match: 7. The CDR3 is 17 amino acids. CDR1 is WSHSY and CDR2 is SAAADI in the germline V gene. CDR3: CASSDLLLAGGPDTQYF. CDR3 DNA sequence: TGCGCCAGCAGTGATCTCCTACTAGCGGGGGGGCCAGATACGCAGTATTTT.

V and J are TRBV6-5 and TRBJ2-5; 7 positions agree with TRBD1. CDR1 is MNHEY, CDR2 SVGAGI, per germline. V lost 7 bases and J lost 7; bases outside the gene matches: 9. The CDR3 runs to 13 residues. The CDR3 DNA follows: TGTGCCAGCAACCAAAGACAGGGAAGGACCCAGTACTTC. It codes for CASNQRQGRTQYF.

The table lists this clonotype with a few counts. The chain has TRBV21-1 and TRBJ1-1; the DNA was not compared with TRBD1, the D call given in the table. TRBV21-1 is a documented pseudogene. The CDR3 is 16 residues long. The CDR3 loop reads CASSKGRQGKYTEAFF. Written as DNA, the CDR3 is TGTGCCAGCAGCAAAGGAAGACAGGGGAAATACACTGAAGCTTTCTTT.

The CDR3 bases are TGCGCCAGCAGCCATTTAGCTGAAGTTATCTACAATGAGCAGTTCTTC. This gives the protein CASSHLAEVIYNEQFF. The chain is built from TRBV4-3 and TRBJ2-1; D is ambiguous. This CDR3 comprises 16 residues. Germline CDR1 and CDR2: LGHNA and YSLEER. The ends were cut back, 3 bases at V and 3 bases at J, with 15 bases in the middle.

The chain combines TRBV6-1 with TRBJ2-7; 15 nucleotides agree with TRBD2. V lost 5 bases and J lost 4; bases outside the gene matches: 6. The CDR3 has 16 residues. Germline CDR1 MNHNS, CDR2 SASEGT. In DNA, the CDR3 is TGTGCCAGCAGTCCCTCCGGGACTAGCGGGGGGTACGAGCAGTACTTC. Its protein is CASSPSGTSGGYEQYF.

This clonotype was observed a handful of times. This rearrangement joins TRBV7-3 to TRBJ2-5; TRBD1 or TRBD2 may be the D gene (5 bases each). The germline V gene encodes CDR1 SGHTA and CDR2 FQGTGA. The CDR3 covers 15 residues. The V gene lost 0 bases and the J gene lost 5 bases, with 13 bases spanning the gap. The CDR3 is CASSLTSGTGETQYF. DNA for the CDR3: TGTGCCAGCAGCTTAACCTCCGGGACGGGGGAGACCCAGTACTTC. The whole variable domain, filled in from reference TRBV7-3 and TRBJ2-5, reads GAGVSQTPSNKVTEKGKYVELRCDPISGHTALYWYRQSLGQGPEFLIYFQGTGAADDSGLPNDRFFAVRPEGSVSTLKIQRTERGDSAVYLCASSLTSGTGETQYFGPGTRLLVL.

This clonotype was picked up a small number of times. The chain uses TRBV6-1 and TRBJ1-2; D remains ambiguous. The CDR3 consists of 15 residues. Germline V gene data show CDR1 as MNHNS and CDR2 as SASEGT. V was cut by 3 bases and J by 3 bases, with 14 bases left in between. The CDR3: CASSEWGPSDYGYTF. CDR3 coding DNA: TGTGCCAGCAGTGAGTGGGGTCCCTCGGACTATGGCTACACCTTC.

CDR3 in DNA: TGTGCCAGCAGCCAAGTGGGCGGGCGAGTTACCCTCCACTTT. This sequence encodes CASSQVGGRVTLHF. V usage is TRBV3-1 and J usage is TRBJ1-6; no firm D call. The V gene lost 1 base and the J gene lost 14 bases, with 15 bases spanning the gap. The CDR3 contains 14 residues. Germline CDR1 reads LGHDT; CDR2 reads YNNKEL (reference sequence).

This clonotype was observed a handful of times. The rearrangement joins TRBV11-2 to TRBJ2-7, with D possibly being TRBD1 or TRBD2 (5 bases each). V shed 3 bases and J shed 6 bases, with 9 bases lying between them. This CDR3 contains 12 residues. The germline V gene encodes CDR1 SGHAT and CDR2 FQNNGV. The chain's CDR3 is CASSFWGSEQYF. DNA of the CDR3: TGTGCCAGCAGCTTCTGGGGGAGCGAGCAGTACTTC.

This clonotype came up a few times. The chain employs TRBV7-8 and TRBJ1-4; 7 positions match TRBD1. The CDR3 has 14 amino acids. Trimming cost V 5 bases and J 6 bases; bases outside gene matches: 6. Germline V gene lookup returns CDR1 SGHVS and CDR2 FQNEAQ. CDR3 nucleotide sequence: TGTGCCAGCAGCCCTCTGACAGGGTATGAAAAACTGTTTTTT. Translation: CASSPLTGYEKLFF.

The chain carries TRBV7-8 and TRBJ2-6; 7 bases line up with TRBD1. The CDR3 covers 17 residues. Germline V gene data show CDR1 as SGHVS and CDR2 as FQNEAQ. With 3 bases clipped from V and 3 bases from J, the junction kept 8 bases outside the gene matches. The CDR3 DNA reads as TGTGCCAGCAGCTTTTTACAGGGGCTTAATGGGGCCAACGTCCTGACTTTC. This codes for CASSFLQGLNGANVLTF. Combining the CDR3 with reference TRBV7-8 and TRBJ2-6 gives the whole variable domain GAGVSQSPRYKVAKRGQDVALRCDPISGHVSLFWYQQALGQGPEFLTYFQNEAQLDKSGLPSDRFFAERPEGSVSTLKIQRTQQEDSAVYLCASSFLQGLNGANVLTFGAGSRLTVL.

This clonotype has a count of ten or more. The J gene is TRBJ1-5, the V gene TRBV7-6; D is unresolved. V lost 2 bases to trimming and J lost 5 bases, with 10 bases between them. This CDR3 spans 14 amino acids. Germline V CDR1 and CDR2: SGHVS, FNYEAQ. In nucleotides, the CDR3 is TGTGCCAGCAGCTTACTGGCGAGGGATCAGCCCCAGCATTTT. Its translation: CASSLLARDQPQHF.

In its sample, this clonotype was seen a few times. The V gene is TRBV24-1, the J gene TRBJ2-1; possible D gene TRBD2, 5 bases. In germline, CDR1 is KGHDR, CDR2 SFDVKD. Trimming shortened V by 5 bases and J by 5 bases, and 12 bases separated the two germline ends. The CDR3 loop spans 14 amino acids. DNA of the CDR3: TGTGCCACCAGTGTGATCGGGGTGAACAATGAGCAGTTCTTC. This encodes CATSVIGVNNEQFF.

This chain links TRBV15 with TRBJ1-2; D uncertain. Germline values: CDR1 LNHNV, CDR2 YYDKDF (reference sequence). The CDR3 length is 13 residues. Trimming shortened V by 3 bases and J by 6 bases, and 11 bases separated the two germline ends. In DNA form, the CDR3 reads TGTGCCACCAGCAGCCAAAAGAGGGATGGCTACACCTTC. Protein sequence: CATSSQKRDGYTF.

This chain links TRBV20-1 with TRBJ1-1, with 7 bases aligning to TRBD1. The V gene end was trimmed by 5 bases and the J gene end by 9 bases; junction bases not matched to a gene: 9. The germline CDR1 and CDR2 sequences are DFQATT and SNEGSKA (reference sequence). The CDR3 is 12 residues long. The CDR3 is CSASLGQTQAFF. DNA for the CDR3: TGCAGTGCTTCCCTGGGACAGACTCAAGCTTTCTTT.

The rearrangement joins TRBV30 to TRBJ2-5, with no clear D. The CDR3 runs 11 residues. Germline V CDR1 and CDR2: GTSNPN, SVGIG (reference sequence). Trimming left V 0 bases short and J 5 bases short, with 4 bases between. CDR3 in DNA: TGTGCCTGGAGTGTGGAGGAGACCCAGTACTTC. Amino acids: CAWSVEETQYF. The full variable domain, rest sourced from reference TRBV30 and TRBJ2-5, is SQTIHQWPATLVQPVGSPLSLECTVEGTSNPNLYWYRQAAGRGLQLLFYSVGIGQISSEVPQNLSASRPQDRQFILSSKKLLLSDSGFYLCAWSVEETQYFGPGTRLLVL.